Below are 4 T cell receptor beta chains sequenced from a single sample in a study of blood T cell repertoires in COVID-19. The method was immunoSEQ multiplex PCR; TCRdb's version includes in-frame clones alone and lacks a portion of them. Counted here are around 400,000 clones, 91% occurring once; the ten biggest clones make up about 0.83%. Sequenced input: PBMCs or T cells enriched from blood (not recorded which). The receptor set was obtained from a woman between 35 and 50 years old who had been exposed to COVID-19.

This rearrangement joins TRBV9 to TRBJ2-1; 8 nucleotides match TRBD2. The CDR3 covers 15 residues. Germline assignment: CDR1 SGDLS and CDR2 YYNGEE. V dropped 3 bases and J dropped 10; count of bases not matched to a gene: 12. In DNA, the CDR3 is TGTGCCAGCAGCGGGGGCGGGAGGACCCTTTTGGAGCAGTTCTTC. This gives the protein CASSGGGRTLLEQFF.

V is TRBV7-2 and J is TRBJ2-6; 12 nucleotides agree with TRBD1. The length of the CDR3 is 17 residues. The J segment lost 2 bases and the V segment lost 3 bases, leaving 2 bases of the junction unmatched. CDR1 is SGHTA and CDR2 is FQGNSA in the germline V gene. The CDR3 DNA follows: TGTGCCAGCAGCTTCGGGACAGGGGGCACTGGGGCCAACGTCCTGACTTTC. Amino acid sequence: CASSFGTGGTGANVLTF.

The V call is TRBV18, the J call TRBJ1-3, with D tentatively TRBD1 (5 bases). V lost 0 bases to trimming and J lost 3 bases, with 6 bases between them. Germline lookup yields CDR1 KGHSH and CDR2 LQKENI. This CDR3 spans 14 amino acids. The CDR3 coding sequence is TGTGCCAGCTCACCACCGACAGTTGGAAACACCATATATTTT. Translating it yields CASSPPTVGNTIYF.

J is TRBJ1-2 and V is TRBV24-1; TRBD1 matches at 8 bases. With V trimmed by 5 bases and J by 4 bases, 5 bases remained unmatched. Germline CDR1 is KGHDR and CDR2 is SFDVKD. The CDR3 loop spans 14 amino acids. The CDR3 DNA reads TGTGCCACCAGTGCCAGGGGGCGCGGCTATGGCTACACCTTC. Amino acids: CATSARGRGYGYTF.